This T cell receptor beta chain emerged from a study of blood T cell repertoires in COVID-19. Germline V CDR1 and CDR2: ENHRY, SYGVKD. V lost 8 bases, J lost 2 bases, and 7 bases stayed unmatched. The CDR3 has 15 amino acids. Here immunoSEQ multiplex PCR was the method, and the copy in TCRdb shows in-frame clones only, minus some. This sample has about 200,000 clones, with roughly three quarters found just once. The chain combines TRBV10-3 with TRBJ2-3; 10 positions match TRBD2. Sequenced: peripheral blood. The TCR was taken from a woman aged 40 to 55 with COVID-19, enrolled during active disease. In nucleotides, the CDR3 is TGTGCCATCGGCCGGACTAGCGGTCTCACAGATACGCAGTATTTT. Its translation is CAIGRTSGLTDTQYF.